Listed below are T cell receptor beta chains from one sample, sequenced in a study of blood T cell repertoires in COVID-19. Method: immunoSEQ multiplex PCR; TCRdb's copy keeps in-frame clones and lacks some. This table has some 66,000 clones, more than 70% appearing once. Sequencing was done on a sample of peripheral blood. These receptors all stem from a man aged 50 to 60 with active COVID-19. CDR3s include the opening cysteine and the closing phenylalanine or tryptophan. D genes are given only for firm matches. The listing skips clone size in some rows; elsewhere it reads once, few, many or a size class.

clone_size j_call v_call d_call cdr3_nt cdr3_aa
- TRBJ1-2 TRBV11-2 TRBD1 TGTGCCAGCAGCCCAATAACAGGGGTTAACTATGGCTACACCTTC CASSPITGVNYGYTF
- TRBJ2-6 TRBV6-5 - TGTGCCAGCAGCCCCATGAGGGGGGCCAACGTCCTGACTTTC CASSPMRGANVLTF
- TRBJ2-3 TRBV4-2 TRBD2 TGTGCCAGCAGCCCGGGACTAGCAACAGATACGCAGTATTTT CASSPGLATDTQYF
- TRBJ1-3 TRBV5-1 TRBD1 TGCGCCAGCAGCCGCGGGGGACAGGGGGCGAACACCATATATTTT CASSRGGQGANTIYF
- TRBJ2-2 TRBV27 - TGTGCCAGCAGTTTATTCCTCGGTTCGGGAAACACCGGGGAGCTGTTTTTT CASSLFLGSGNTGELFF
- TRBJ2-5 TRBV19 - TGTGCCAGTACTCCGGGCGTCGGCCCAGGGGAGACCCAGTACTTC CASTPGVGPGETQYF
- TRBJ1-3 TRBV6-5 - TGTGCCAGCAGACGGGGATTCTCTGGAAACACCATATATTTT CASRRGFSGNTIYF
- TRBJ2-5 TRBV9 - TGTGCCAGCAGCGTCTTTCCGGGACTGACGGAGACCCAGTACTTC CASSVFPGLTETQYF
- TRBJ2-7 TRBV5-6 TRBD1 TGTGCCAGCAGCTGGCCGGGACAGGGGATCTACGAGCAGTACTTC CASSWPGQGIYEQYF
- TRBJ2-1 TRBV29-1 - TGCAGCGTCCGGACTGGATACAATGAGCAGTTCTTC CSVRTGYNEQFF
few TRBJ1-5 TRBV2 TRBD1 TGTGCCAGCAGTGCGGACAGGGGGGACAATCAGCCCCAGCATTTT CASSADRGDNQPQHF
- TRBJ1-2 TRBV2 - TGTGCCAGCAGTGTGGGGCCGTTAACCACTAACTATGGCTACACCTTC CASSVGPLTTNYGYTF
- TRBJ2-7 TRBV5-6 TRBD1 TGTGCCAGCAGCCCAGGGACAGGGAGTACCTACGAGCAGTACTTC CASSPGTGSTYEQYF
- TRBJ2-1 TRBV14 TRBD1 TGTGCCAGCAGCCAGAGGACAGGGGAGACGAATGAGCAGTTCTTC CASSQRTGETNEQFF
- TRBJ1-3 TRBV4-2 - TGTGCCAGCAGCCAAAGGGAGAGGAGAGGGACATCTGGAAACACCATATATTTT CASSQRERRGTSGNTIYF
- TRBJ2-2 TRBV7-9 TRBD2 TGTGCCAGCACCGGACTAGCGGGAACTAATGGCGGGGAGCTGTTTTTT CASTGLAGTNGGELFF
- TRBJ1-6 TRBV3-1/TRBV3-2 - TGTGCCAGCAGCCTAAATGCAGGTATAGGTTCACCCCTCCACTTT CASSLNAGIGSPLHF
- TRBJ1-4 TRBV3-1/TRBV3-2 - TGTGCCAGCAGGGCCACTAATGAAAAACTGTTTTTT CASRATNEKLFF
- TRBJ2-3 TRBV7-9 TRBD2 TGTGCCAGCAGCTTAGGGACTAGCGGGACAACCACAGATACGCAGTATTTT CASSLGTSGTTTDTQYF
- TRBJ1-2 TRBV6-5 - TGTGCCAGCAGTTACCAGGGCCCCTATGGCTACACCTTC CASSYQGPYGYTF
- TRBJ2-6 TRBV14 TRBD1 TGTGCCAGCAGCCCTAACAGGGGGCCAAGAGCCGGGGCCAACGTCCTGACTTTC CASSPNRGPRAGANVLTF
- TRBJ2-1 TRBV20-1 - TGCAGTGCTTCGGACAATGAGCAGTTCTTC CSASDNEQFF